A single sample is the source of the 18 T cell receptor beta chains below, sequenced in a study of early T cells in non-severe SARS-CoV-2 infection. TCRdb passed the 5' RACE reads through MiXCR, listing each CDR3 protein once. This sample has about 21,000 distinct CDR3 sequences, with under 4.5% found just once. Sequencing input: whole blood. The receptors shown here come from an adult who was a healthcare worker with PCR-confirmed SARS-CoV-2 infection or an uninfected control (not recorded which).

In its sample, this clonotype was seen many times. The V call is TRBV12-2, the J call TRBJ2-3; the table's D call, TRBD1, was not checked against the DNA. TRBV12-2 is a pseudogene. The CDR3 has 16 residues. The chain's CDR3 is CASRLRLWGSRDTQYF. CDR3 nucleotide sequence: TGTGCAAGTCGCTTACGATTATGGGGGTCACGGGATACGCAGTATTTT.

This clonotype has a count of ten or more. V usage is TRBV20-1 and J usage is TRBJ2-3, with 9 positions matching TRBD1. V trimming: 5 bases; J trimming: 4 bases; junction bases outside the gene matches: 10. This CDR3 comprises 15 residues. Germline V gene lookup returns CDR1 DFQATT and CDR2 SNEGSKA (reference sequence). This CDR3 is CSAGKGQGGADTQYF. The DNA for the CDR3 is TGCAGTGCTGGAAAGGGACAGGGTGGCGCAGATACGCAGTATTTT.

This clonotype was observed a handful of times. The chain carries TRBV5-1 and TRBJ2-7; D is tentatively TRBD1 or TRBD2 (5 bases each). Germline CDR1 reads SGHRS; CDR2 reads YFSETQ. The CDR3 has 14 amino acids. Trimming took off 4 bases at V and 2 bases at J, with 13 bases between the two ends. CDR3 bases: TGCGCCAGCAGCCGTAATGGGGGACCCTACGAGCAGTACTTC. Translation gives CASSRNGGPYEQYF.

Many counts were recorded for this clonotype. The chain employs TRBV24-1 and TRBJ2-5; 10 bases map to TRBD2. V trimming: 3 bases; J trimming: 2 bases; junction bases outside the gene matches: 5. There are 16 residues in the CDR3. Germline V gene sequence: CDR1 KGHDR, CDR2 SFDVKD. The CDR3 DNA reads TGTGCCACCAGTGATACGGCTAGCGGGGGTCAAGAGACCCAGTACTTC. Its translation: CATSDTASGGQETQYF.

This clonotype was picked up many times. V gene TRBV5-1 combines with J gene TRBJ2-7, with TRBD2 matching 8 bases. V dropped 0 bases and J dropped 1; count of bases not matched to a gene: 6. The CDR3 runs to 16 residues. Looked up from germline, CDR1 is SGHRS and CDR2 is YFSETQ. The CDR3, as DNA: TGCGCCAGCAGCTTGGACGAGCGGGGGTCTTCCTACGAGCAGTACTTC. This translates into CASSLDERGSSYEQYF.

This chain joins TRBV6-1 and TRBJ1-1, with unresolved D. Per germline, CDR1 MNHNS and CDR2 SASEGT. Trimming removed 5 bases at V and 1 base at J, with 17 bases between. This CDR3 has 16 amino acids. CDR3 bases: TGTGCCAGCAGTCCCCTGCGGGGAACAGCGAACACTGAAGCTTTCTTT. Amino acids: CASSPLRGTANTEAFF.

This clonotype was observed a few times. The CDR3 DNA reads TGTGCCAGTACCCCAACCGGGACCGCCAATGGCTACACCTTC. Translated, it gives CASTPTGTANGYTF. The chain uses TRBV19 and TRBJ1-2; maybe TRBD1 (5 bases). Germline V gene sequence: CDR1 LNHDA, CDR2 SQIVND (reference sequence). There are 14 residues in the CDR3. V was trimmed by 7 bases and J by 6 bases, leaving 18 bases between them.

The sample holds many counts of this clonotype. The chain has TRBV12-3 or TRBV12-4 and TRBJ2-1; 7 positions match TRBD1. The CDR3 runs 15 residues. V shed 7 bases, J shed 6 bases, and the junction held 12 bases outside the gene matches. CDR3 bases: TGTGCCAGCACCCGTTATATGGCAGGGGGCAATGAGCAGTTCTTC. This encodes CASTRYMAGGNEQFF.

This clonotype qualifies as medium-sized. The chain combines TRBV11-2 with TRBJ2-7, with TRBD2 as a possible D gene (6 bases). V lost 3 bases, J lost 6 bases, and 21 bases lay in between. This CDR3 has 16 residues. The germline V gene encodes CDR1 SGHAT and CDR2 FQNNGV. The CDR3 DNA reads as TGTGCCAGCAGCTTGAATGGTGGGACTGGCCTCCCCGAGCAGTACTTC. This translates into CASSLNGGTGLPEQYF.

This clonotype is labeled medium-sized. The chain carries TRBV7-6 and TRBJ2-5; possible D gene TRBD1, 6 bases. This CDR3 contains 16 residues. From germline, CDR1 is SGHVS and CDR2 FNYEAQ. The germline V and J ends were trimmed by 5 bases and 5 bases, with 21 bases remaining between them. CDR3 loop: CASSGAGQRARETQYF. The CDR3 DNA reads TGTGCCAGCAGCGGAGCCGGACAGAGGGCCCGGGAGACCCAGTACTTC.

The chain uses TRBV20-1 and TRBJ2-2, with TRBD1 matching over 7 bases. V shed 2 bases, J shed 1 base, and the junction held 1 base outside the gene matches. CDR3 length: 14 amino acids. Germline V gene lookup returns CDR1 DFQATT and CDR2 SNEGSKA (reference sequence). The CDR3 nucleotides read TGCAGTGCTAGACGGACAGGGAACACCGGGGAGCTGTTTTTT. Protein sequence: CSARRTGNTGELFF.

There are many counts of this clonotype. The genes are TRBV6-5 and TRBJ2-5, with 10 bases fitting TRBD1. The germline gives CDR1 MNHEY, CDR2 SVGAGI. This CDR3 is built from 16 residues. V lost 4 bases to trimming and J lost 3 bases; unmatched junction nucleotides: 8. CDR3 region: CASSFSTGGREETQYF. CDR3 bases: TGTGCCAGCAGTTTCTCGACAGGGGGCCGTGAAGAGACCCAGTACTTC.

This chain connects TRBV27 to TRBJ2-3, with D unresolved. Germline V CDR1 and CDR2: MNHEY, SMNVEV (reference sequence). The CDR3 length is 11 residues. The V gene lost 8 bases and the J gene lost 2 bases, with 5 bases spanning the gap. For the CDR3, the DNA is TGTGCCAGCGTAGACACAGATACGCAGTATTTT. It encodes CASVDTDTQYF.

V gene TRBV7-9 combines with J gene TRBJ2-5, with D hard to call. CDR1 and CDR2 from the germline V gene are SEHNR and FQNEAQ (reference sequence). CDR3 size: 17 residues. Deletions cut 4 bases from V and 0 bases from J, with 18 bases between. CDR3 amino acids: CASSSDRISLYQETQYF. In DNA form, the CDR3 reads TGTGCCAGCAGCTCCGACCGGATTTCTCTGTACCAAGAGACCCAGTACTTC.

This chain connects TRBV11-2 to TRBJ2-1; 9 bases fit TRBD2. The CDR3 is 14 amino acids. Losses at the gene ends were 5 bases for V and 5 bases for J; bases not matched to a gene: 4. Germline CDR1 SGHAT, CDR2 FQNNGV. This chain's CDR3 is CASSSSGGHNEQFF. The DNA for the CDR3 is TGTGCCAGCAGCAGTAGCGGGGGACACAATGAGCAGTTCTTC.

The CDR3 DNA is TGTGCCAGCGGAGACAGGAGGGAGACCCAGTACTTC. Translation gives CASGDRRETQYF. The chain links TRBV7-2 to TRBJ2-5, with a tentative D call TRBD1 (6 bases). Trimming pared 8 bases from V and 5 bases from J, leaving 12 bases between. Germline V lookup: CDR1 SGHTA, CDR2 FQGNSA. The CDR3 consists of 12 residues.

This clonotype is termed medium-sized (0.01 to 0.1%). The V and J genes are TRBV5-4 and TRBJ2-2; D is perhaps TRBD2 (5 bases). The CDR3 loop spans 15 amino acids. V shed 0 bases and J shed 7 bases, with 13 bases lying between them. The germline gives CDR1 SGHNT, CDR2 YYREEE (reference sequence). CDR3 residues: CASSLGPTSDGELFF. CDR3 nucleotides: TGTGCCAGCAGCTTGGGGCCCACTAGTGACGGGGAGCTGTTTTTT.

This clonotype was counted ten times or more. The chain recombines TRBV19 with TRBJ2-1, with 11 bases fitting TRBD2. The CDR3 is made up of 15 amino acids. Trimming took 5 bases from V and 6 from J; bases not matched to a gene: 6. Germline lookup yields CDR1 LNHDA and CDR2 SQIVND (reference sequence). CDR3: CASSHLAGGPNEQFF. The DNA for the CDR3 is TGTGCCAGTAGTCACCTAGCGGGGGGCCCCAATGAGCAGTTCTTC.